Listed here are 9 T cell receptor beta chains from one sample, sequenced in a study of cytomegalovirus exposure and HLA in healthy donors. Researchers ran the PCR with 60 Vbeta and 13 Jbeta primers. Produced via immunoSEQ multiplex PCR; TCRdb's table is partial and in-frame only. The sample consists of about 42,000 clones, approximately 55% of them appearing once. Sequenced input: PBMCs. All receptors derive from a human donor in good health.

This sequence joins TRBV6-5 and TRBJ1-2, with 8 bases that match TRBD1. CDR3 length: 14 residues. Germline assignment: CDR1 MNHEY and CDR2 SVGAGI. V was clipped by 6 bases and J by 4 bases; unmatched bases: 7. CDR3 residues: CASRATGVGYGYTF. CDR3 in DNA: TGTGCCAGCAGGGCGACAGGGGTCGGCTATGGCTACACCTTC.

The chain joins TRBV10-3 to TRBJ2-1, with D hard to call. Trimming pared 2 bases from V and 3 bases from J, leaving 26 bases between. The CDR3 has 20 residues. Germline-derived CDR1 and CDR2 are ENHRY and SYGVKD. The CDR3, as DNA: TGTGCCATCAGTGAGCCCGAGGATGGTAGCCCCATGGTCGGCTACAATGAGCAGTTCTTC. It encodes CAISEPEDGSPMVGYNEQFF.

This clone was seen a few times. V usage is TRBV13 and J usage is TRBJ2-7; 8 bases agree with TRBD1. CDR1 and CDR2 from the germline V gene are PRHDT and FYEKMQ (reference sequence). Germline trimming cut 5 bases from V and 0 bases from J; bases unmatched to any gene: 12. The CDR3 length is 17 residues. This CDR3 reads CASSRGTGGSSSYEQYF. The CDR3 nucleotides are TGTGCCAGCAGCCGCGGCACAGGGGGATCGAGCTCCTACGAGCAGTACTTC.

The rearrangement links TRBV5-1 to TRBJ1-2, with 7 bases fitting TRBD1. This CDR3 has 16 amino acids. Germline values: CDR1 SGHRS, CDR2 YFSETQ. V shed 4 bases, J shed 0 bases, and the junction held 9 bases outside the gene matches. The CDR3 region is CASSPSPGQTNYGYTF. For the CDR3, the DNA is TGCGCCAGCAGCCCCTCACCGGGACAGACTAACTATGGCTACACCTTC.

This rearrangement joins TRBV13 to TRBJ2-1; 11 bases agree with TRBD2. Germline loops: CDR1 PRHDT, CDR2 FYEKMQ (reference sequence). The CDR3 consists of 18 residues. V lost 2 bases to trimming and J lost 1 base; unmatched junction nucleotides: 7. The CDR3 DNA follows: TGTGCCAGCAGCTTACTGACGCTAGCGGGAGGATCCTACAATGAGCAGTTCTTC. Its translation is CASSLLTLAGGSYNEQFF.

There are a few counts of this clone. This rearrangement joins TRBV19 to TRBJ2-1; TRBD2 aligns across 10 bases. The CDR3 is 16 amino acids. CDR1 is LNHDA, CDR2 SQIVND, per germline (reference sequence). The V and J ends lost 3 bases and 4 bases, in that order; junction bases with no gene match: 6. The CDR3 sequence is CASSIQASGGYNEQFF. In nucleotides, the CDR3 is TGTGCCAGTAGTATCCAGGCTAGCGGGGGATACAATGAGCAGTTCTTC.

The rearrangement joins TRBV2 to TRBJ2-7; no reliable D call. The length of the CDR3 is 14 residues. Trimming removed 7 bases at V and 0 bases at J, with 13 bases between. Germline V lookup: CDR1 SNHLY, CDR2 FYNNEI. CDR3 coding DNA: TGTGCCAGCAATTACCAGTTTCTCTCCTACGAGCAGTACTTC. Residues: CASNYQFLSYEQYF. Complete variable domain (other parts from reference TRBV2 and TRBJ2-7): EPEVTQTPSHQVTQMGQEVILRCVPISNHLYFYWYRQILGQKVEFLVSFYNNEISEKSEIFDDQFSVERPDGSNFTLKIRSTKLEDSAMYFCASNYQFLSYEQYFGPGTRLTVT.

The rearrangement uses TRBV30 and TRBJ2-5; 11 nucleotides match TRBD2. V was pared by 2 bases and J by 2 bases, with 7 bases of the junction left unmatched. Germline loops: CDR1 GTSNPN, CDR2 SVGIG (reference sequence). The CDR3 is made up of 16 amino acids. CDR3 loop: CAWSSPLAGGQETQYF. CDR3 DNA: TGTGCCTGGAGTTCCCCCCTAGCGGGAGGACAAGAGACCCAGTACTTC.

The chain joins TRBV7-6 to TRBJ1-3; D is perhaps TRBD1 (5 bases). The CDR3 is 16 amino acids. V was clipped by 5 bases and J by 0 bases, with 14 bases between them. The germline CDR1 and CDR2 sequences are SGHVS and FNYEAQ. The CDR3 coding sequence is TGTGCCAGCAGCGCCTCCACAGGCCTCTCTGGAAACACCATATATTTT. Protein: CASSASTGLSGNTIYF.